These 26 T cell receptor beta chains came from one sample sequenced in a study of blood T cell repertoires in COVID-19. Sequencing used immunoSEQ multiplex PCR; TCRdb keeps in-frame clones, though not all of them. The sample shows 450,000 to 600,000 clones, 87% of them seen only once. The sample was PBMCs or T cells enriched from blood (not recorded which). The receptors shown here come from a woman between 18 and 30 years old who had recovered from COVID-19.

V gene TRBV4-2 combines with J gene TRBJ2-5; D gene unclear. CDR3 length: 12 residues. Trimming cost V 0 bases and J 3 bases, with 2 bases left between them. CDR1 is LGHNA and CDR2 is YNFKEQ in the germline V gene. Written as DNA, the CDR3 is TGTGCCAGCAGCCAAGACGAAGAGACCCAGTACTTC. This sequence encodes CASSQDEETQYF.

The CDR3 bases are TGTGCCAGCATTTTACCCTCGGGGTGGGAGCAGTACTTC. Protein sequence: CASILPSGWEQYF. This sequence joins TRBV2 and TRBJ2-7, with a tentative D call TRBD2 (5 bases). This CDR3 is built from 13 residues. Germline V gene sequence: CDR1 SNHLY, CDR2 FYNNEI. With 7 bases removed from V and 7 bases from J, the gap between germline ends came to 17 bases. The whole variable domain, filled in from reference TRBV2 and TRBJ2-7, reads EPEVTQTPSHQVTQMGQEVILRCVPISNHLYFYWYRQILGQKVEFLVSFYNNEISEKSEIFDDQFSVERPDGSNFTLKIRSTKLEDSAMYFCASILPSGWEQYFGPGTRLTVT.

As to this clone: The same CDR3 arises from other DNA sequences in this sample as well. The rearrangement joins TRBV7-9 to TRBJ1-1; D is unresolved. V dropped 4 bases and J dropped 5 bases, with 5 bases sitting between them. CDR3 length equals 11 residues. Per the germline V gene, CDR1 is SEHNR and CDR2 is FQNEAQ (reference sequence). The CDR3 sequence: CASSSFTEAFF. The CDR3, as DNA: TGTGCCAGCAGCTCGTTTACTGAAGCTTTCTTT.

The chain links TRBV12-3 or TRBV12-4 to TRBJ2-1, with TRBD1 matching 8 bases. The CDR3 contains 13 residues. V was clipped by 8 bases and J by 5 bases; unmatched bases: 5. CDR3 sequence reads: CASWQDRDNEQFF. The CDR3 DNA follows: TGTGCCAGCTGGCAGGACAGGGACAATGAGCAGTTCTTC.

This rearrangement joins TRBV10-3 to TRBJ1-1, with no clear D. V was clipped by 10 bases and J by 1 base, with 13 bases between them. This CDR3 contains 13 residues. Germline CDR1 and CDR2: ENHRY and SYGVKD. For the CDR3, the DNA is TGTGCCACAAGCCCCGAGGAGAACACTGAAGCTTTCTTT. This sequence encodes CATSPEENTEAFF.

This clone occurred a few times. The J gene is TRBJ1-2, the V gene TRBV12-5; TRBD1 aligns across 12 bases. Germline-derived CDR1 and CDR2 are LGHNT and FRNRAP. The trim removed 0 bases at V and 8 bases at J, leaving 7 bases unmatched. This CDR3 has 16 amino acids. This chain's CDR3 is CASGLVAGQGATGYTF. The DNA of the CDR3 is TGTGCTAGTGGTTTGGTAGCGGGACAGGGGGCAACCGGCTACACCTTC.

Comments on this clone: The same CDR3 is also encoded by other DNA sequences in this sample. V is TRBV5-1 and J is TRBJ2-7, with 8 bases lining up with TRBD2. CDR1 SGHRS and CDR2 YFSETQ come from the germline V gene. V dropped 0 bases and J dropped 5; count of bases not matched to a gene: 1. The CDR3 has 13 amino acids. The chain's CDR3 is CASSLAGGDEQYF. For the CDR3, the DNA is TGCGCCAGCAGCTTGGCGGGGGGGGACGAGCAGTACTTC.

V gene TRBV7-8 combines with J gene TRBJ1-1; maybe TRBD1 (6 bases). V dropped 4 bases and J dropped 2 bases, with 17 bases sitting between them. Germline CDR1 is SGHVS and CDR2 is FQNEAQ. The CDR3 is made up of 16 amino acids. The CDR3 here is CASSSSPDSVNTEAFF. In nucleotides, the CDR3 is TGTGCCAGCAGCTCTTCCCCGGACAGTGTTAACACTGAAGCTTTCTTT. Complete variable domain (other parts from reference TRBV7-8 and TRBJ1-1): GAGVSQSPRYKVAKRGQDVALRCDPISGHVSLFWYQQALGQGPEFLTYFQNEAQLDKSGLPSDRFFAERPEGSVSTLKIQRTQQEDSAVYLCASSSSPDSVNTEAFFGQGTRLTVV.

The chain uses TRBV10-1 and TRBJ1-1, with TRBD1 as a possible D gene (6 bases). Per the germline V gene, CDR1 is WNHNN and CDR2 is SYGVQD (reference sequence). The CDR3 extends over 15 amino acids. The V and J ends lost 3 bases and 3 bases respectively, with 14 bases between them. In nucleotides, the CDR3 is TGCGCCAGCAGTGAACAGGGTCTGGACCACACTGAAGCTTTCTTT. As protein: CASSEQGLDHTEAFF.

This chain connects TRBV5-1 to TRBJ1-6; D may be TRBD1 (6 bases). The CDR3 sequence is 18 residues long. In germline, CDR1 is SGHRS, CDR2 YFSETQ. V lost 9 bases and J lost 7, with 29 bases in between. CDR3 sequence (DNA): TGCGCCAACCAACGAGGGGAGAGGGGGAAGGTGGGGAATTCACCCCTCCACTTT. Amino acids: CANQRGERGKVGNSPLHF.

The rearrangement links TRBV19 to TRBJ1-1; D is ambiguous. This CDR3 region has 15 residues. V was cut by 5 bases and J by 1 base, with 14 bases left in between. Germline V gene data show CDR1 as LNHDA and CDR2 as SQIVND (reference sequence). The CDR3 DNA follows: TGTGCCAGTAGTGTAATCCCTGGGCGGAACACTGAAGCTTTCTTT. Protein sequence: CASSVIPGRNTEAFF.

In its sample, this clone was seen a few times. This chain links TRBV28 with TRBJ2-7; the match to TRBD2 covers 10 bases. Losses at the gene ends were 6 bases for V and 5 bases for J; bases not matched to a gene: 19. Germline CDR1 and CDR2: MDHEN and SYDVKM. This CDR3 comprises 18 residues. This CDR3 reads CASSSQGFSGGNLDEQYF. CDR3 DNA: TGTGCCAGCAGCTCCCAAGGGTTTAGCGGGGGGAATCTTGACGAGCAGTACTTC.

The chain combines TRBV29-1 with TRBJ1-1; D is perhaps TRBD1 (5 bases). Germline V CDR1 and CDR2: SQVTM, ANQGSEA. The V end was cut by 7 bases, the J end by 4 bases, with 16 bases between. The CDR3 loop spans 13 amino acids. CDR3 coding DNA: TGCAGCGCCCTTAGTTACCAGGGCACTGAAGCTTTCTTT. Translation: CSALSYQGTEAFF.

The chain joins TRBV12-5 to TRBJ2-3, with D tentatively TRBD2 (6 bases). This CDR3 spans 18 amino acids. Germline-derived CDR1 and CDR2 are LGHNT and FRNRAP. V was cut by 0 bases and J by 0 bases, with 16 bases left in between. CDR3 sequence (DNA): TGTGCTAGTGGTTTGGTGCCAGACGGGGACTTTAGCACAGATACGCAGTATTTT. Amino acids: CASGLVPDGDFSTDTQYF.

This chain joins TRBV7-9 and TRBJ1-2; TRBD1 matches at 7 bases. The germline gives CDR1 SEHNR, CDR2 FQNEAQ (reference sequence). J was trimmed by 6 bases and V by 2 bases; bases with no gene match: 12. The length of the CDR3 is 16 residues. CDR3 in amino acids: CASSLHGTELLDGYTF. CDR3 sequence (DNA): TGTGCCAGCAGCTTACACGGGACAGAATTGTTGGATGGCTACACCTTC.

The count of this clone is one. The chain couples TRBV13 to TRBJ2-7; no clear D. Looked up from germline, CDR1 is PRHDT and CDR2 is FYEKMQ (reference sequence). CDR3 length: 13 amino acids. The ends were cut back, 3 bases at V and 4 bases at J, with 10 bases in the middle. CDR3 in DNA: TGTGCCAGCAGCTTCGCCCCCTATTACGAGCAGTACTTC. Protein sequence: CASSFAPYYEQYF. Looking up the rest from reference TRBV13 and TRBJ2-7 gives the full variable domain: AAGVIQSPRHLIKEKRETATLKCYPIPRHDTVYWYQQGPGQDPQFLISFYEKMQSDKGSIPDRFSAQQFSDYHSELNMSSLELGDSALYFCASSFAPYYEQYFGPGTRLTVT.

This clone showed up just once. The chain joins TRBV7-2 to TRBJ2-7, with 7 bases aligning to TRBD1. The junction had 10 bases not matched to a gene; V was cut back by 3 bases and J by 5 bases. CDR1 is SGHTA, CDR2 FQGNSA, per germline. The CDR3 has 15 amino acids. The CDR3, as DNA: TGTGCCAGCAGCTTGGTGGGGACAGAGGGAAACGAGCAGTACTTC. Protein sequence: CASSLVGTEGNEQYF.

The rearrangement joins TRBV30 to TRBJ2-5, with 9 bases lining up with TRBD1. The germline CDR1 and CDR2 sequences are GTSNPN and SVGIG (reference sequence). CDR3 length: 15 residues. The J segment lost 4 bases and the V segment lost 2 bases, leaving 8 bases of the junction unmatched. CDR3: CAWSPAGTGRETQYF. DNA of the CDR3: TGTGCCTGGAGTCCCGCCGGGACAGGGAGAGAGACCCAGTACTTC.

This chain joins TRBV5-1 and TRBJ1-2; D unclear. CDR1 and CDR2 from the germline V gene are SGHRS and YFSETQ. V was cut by 5 bases and J by 0 bases, with 14 bases left in between. The CDR3 has 15 residues. The CDR3 is CASRFNIPPNYGYTF. Written as DNA, the CDR3 is TGCGCCAGCAGGTTTAATATTCCCCCTAACTATGGCTACACCTTC.

J is TRBJ2-7 and V is TRBV6-5, with D tentatively TRBD1 (6 bases). The CDR3 contains 12 residues. The germline CDR1 and CDR2 sequences are MNHEY and SVGAGI. Deletions cut 7 bases from V and 2 bases from J, with 9 bases between. This chain's CDR3 is CASMGAAYEQYF. The CDR3 DNA reads TGTGCCAGCATGGGGGCTGCCTACGAGCAGTACTTC.

The J gene is TRBJ2-2, the V gene TRBV5-4; 8 nucleotides line up with TRBD2. The CDR3 is 16 residues long. In germline, CDR1 is SGHNT, CDR2 YYREEE (reference sequence). The J segment lost 4 bases and the V segment lost 3 bases, leaving 8 bases of the junction unmatched. The CDR3, as DNA: TGTGCCAGCAGCTCGGGAGGGGGGGGCCCCACCGGGGAGCTGTTTTTT. Amino acids: CASSSGGGGPTGELFF.

On this clone: At one end the junction does not follow the germline gene, possibly because of a read error. V and J are TRBV29-1 and TRBJ1-2, with 9 bases identical to TRBD1. Germline loops: CDR1 SQVTM, CDR2 ANQGSEA. The CDR3 totals 8 residues. The CDR3 DNA follows: TGCAGCGCCGGGACAGGGAACTTC. It is translated as CSAGTGNF.

The V and J genes are TRBV6-1 and TRBJ2-2, with D tentatively TRBD2 (5 bases). The CDR3 consists of 15 residues. V was pared by 1 base and J by 5 bases, with 11 bases between. CDR1 MNHNS and CDR2 SASEGT come from the germline V gene. CDR3 bases: TGTGCCAGCAGTGAAGGCCTGAGGGCAACCGGGGAGCTGTTTTTT. This codes for CASSEGLRATGELFF.

This clone appeared once. The chain uses TRBV5-1 and TRBJ1-1; D is undetermined. The CDR3 is made up of 14 amino acids. Germline CDR1 reads SGHRS; CDR2 reads YFSETQ. Trimming left V 0 bases short and J 0 bases short, with 6 bases between. CDR3: CASSLAQLNTEAFF. CDR3 sequence (DNA): TGCGCCAGCAGCTTGGCCCAGTTGAACACTGAAGCTTTCTTT.

The chain has TRBV20-1 and TRBJ2-6; no firm D call. Germline CDR1 is DFQATT and CDR2 is SNEGSKA (reference sequence). V was shortened by 3 bases and J by 10 bases, with 10 bases between the two germline ends. The CDR3 spans 12 residues. In nucleotides, the CDR3 is TGCAGTGCTAGTTGGCAAAATAACGTCCTGACTTTC. Its protein is CSASWQNNVLTF.

The V call is TRBV6-5, the J call TRBJ1-5, with a weak D call TRBD1 (5 bases). The CDR3 consists of 13 residues. The V gene lost 6 bases and the J gene lost 4 bases, with 10 bases spanning the gap. Germline V gene lookup returns CDR1 MNHEY and CDR2 SVGAGI. The DNA for the CDR3 is TGTGCCAGCAGCCCCAGGGTTAATCAGCCCCAGCATTTT. Protein: CASSPRVNQPQHF.